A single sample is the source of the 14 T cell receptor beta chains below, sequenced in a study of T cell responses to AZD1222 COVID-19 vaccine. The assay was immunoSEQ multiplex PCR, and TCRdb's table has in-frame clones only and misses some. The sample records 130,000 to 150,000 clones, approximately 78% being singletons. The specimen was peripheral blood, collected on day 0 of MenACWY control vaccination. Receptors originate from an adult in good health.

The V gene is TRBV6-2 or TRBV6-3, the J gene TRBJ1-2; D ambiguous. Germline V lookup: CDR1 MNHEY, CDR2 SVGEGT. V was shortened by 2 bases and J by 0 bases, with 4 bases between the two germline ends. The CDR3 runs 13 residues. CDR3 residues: CASSYGANYGYTF. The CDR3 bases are TGTGCCAGCAGTTACGGGGCTAACTATGGCTACACCTTC.

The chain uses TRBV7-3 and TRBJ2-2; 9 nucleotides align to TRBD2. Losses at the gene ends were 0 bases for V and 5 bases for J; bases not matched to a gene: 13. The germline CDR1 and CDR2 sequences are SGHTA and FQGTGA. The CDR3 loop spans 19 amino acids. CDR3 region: CASSLTFSGGTLRTGELFF. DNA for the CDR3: TGTGCCAGCAGCTTAACGTTCAGCGGGGGGACCCTGAGGACCGGGGAGCTGTTTTTT.

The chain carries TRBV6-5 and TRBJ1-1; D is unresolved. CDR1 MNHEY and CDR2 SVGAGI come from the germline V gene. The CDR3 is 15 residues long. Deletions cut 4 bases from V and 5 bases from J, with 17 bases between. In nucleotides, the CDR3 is TGTGCCAGCAGTTCTCATACGGGTTTGGGAACTGAAGCTTTCTTT. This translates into CASSSHTGLGTEAFF.

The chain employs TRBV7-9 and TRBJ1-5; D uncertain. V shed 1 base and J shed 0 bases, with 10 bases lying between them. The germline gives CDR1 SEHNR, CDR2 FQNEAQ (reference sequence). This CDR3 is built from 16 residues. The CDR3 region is CASSLERPNSNQPQHF. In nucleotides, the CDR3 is TGTGCCAGCAGCTTAGAAAGGCCCAATAGCAATCAGCCCCAGCATTTT.

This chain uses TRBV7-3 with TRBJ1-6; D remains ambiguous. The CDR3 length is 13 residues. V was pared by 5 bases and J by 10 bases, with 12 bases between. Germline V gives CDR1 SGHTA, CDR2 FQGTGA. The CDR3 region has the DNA TGTGCCAGCAGCCGGCAGGAGGCCTCACCCCTCCACTTT. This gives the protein CASSRQEASPLHF.

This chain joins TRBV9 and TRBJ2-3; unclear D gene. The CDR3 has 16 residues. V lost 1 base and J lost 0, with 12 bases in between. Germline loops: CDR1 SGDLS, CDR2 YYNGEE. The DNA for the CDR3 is TGTGCCAGCAGCGTATGGCACCGATCTAGCACAGATACGCAGTATTTT. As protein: CASSVWHRSSTDTQYF.

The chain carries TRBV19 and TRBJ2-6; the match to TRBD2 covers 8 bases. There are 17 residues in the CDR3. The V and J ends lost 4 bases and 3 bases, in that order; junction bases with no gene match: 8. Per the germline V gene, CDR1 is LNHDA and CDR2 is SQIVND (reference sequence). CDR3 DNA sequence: TGTGCCAGTAGTACCTCGGGACTAGTGTTTGGGGCCAACGTCCTGACTTTC. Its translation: CASSTSGLVFGANVLTF.

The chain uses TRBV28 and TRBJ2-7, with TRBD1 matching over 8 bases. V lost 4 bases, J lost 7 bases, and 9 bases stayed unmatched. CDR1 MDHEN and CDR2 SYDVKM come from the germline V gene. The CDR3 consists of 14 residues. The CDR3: CASSSAGQGGEQYV. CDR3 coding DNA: TGTGCCAGCAGTTCAGCAGGACAGGGTGGGGAGCAGTACGTC.

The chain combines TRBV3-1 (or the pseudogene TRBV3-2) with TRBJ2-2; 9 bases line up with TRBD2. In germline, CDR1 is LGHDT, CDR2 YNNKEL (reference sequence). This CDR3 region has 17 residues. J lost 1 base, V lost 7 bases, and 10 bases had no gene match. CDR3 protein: CASTPRLAEKNTGELFF. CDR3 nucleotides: TGTGCCAGCACCCCTAGACTAGCGGAGAAGAACACCGGGGAGCTGTTTTTT.

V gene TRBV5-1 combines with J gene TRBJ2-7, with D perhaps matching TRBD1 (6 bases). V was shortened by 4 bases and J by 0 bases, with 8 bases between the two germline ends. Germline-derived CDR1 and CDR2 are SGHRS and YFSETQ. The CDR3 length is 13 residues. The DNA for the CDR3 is TGCGCCAGCAGCCCGACAGGCTCCTACGAGCAGTACGTC. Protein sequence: CASSPTGSYEQYV.

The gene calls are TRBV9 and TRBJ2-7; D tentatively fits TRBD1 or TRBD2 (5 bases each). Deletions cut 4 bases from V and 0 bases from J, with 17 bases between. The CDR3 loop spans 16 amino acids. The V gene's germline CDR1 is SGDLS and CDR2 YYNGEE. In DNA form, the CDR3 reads TGTGCCAGCAGCTCTCGTGAGGGGACCAGCTCCTACGAGCAGTACTTC. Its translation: CASSSREGTSSYEQYF.

CDR3 nucleotides: TGTGCCTGGCGGACTGGACAGGGGACTGAAGCTTTCTTT. It codes for CAWRTGQGTEAFF. The chain is built from TRBV30 and TRBJ1-1, with 9 bases identical to TRBD1. This CDR3 comprises 13 residues. CDR1 is GTSNPN, CDR2 SVGIG, per germline (reference sequence). The junction had 6 bases not matched to a gene; V was cut back by 5 bases and J by 5 bases.

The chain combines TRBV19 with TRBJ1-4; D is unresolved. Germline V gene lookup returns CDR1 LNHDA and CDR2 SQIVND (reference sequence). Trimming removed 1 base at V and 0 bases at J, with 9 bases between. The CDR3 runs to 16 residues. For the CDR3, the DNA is TGTGCCAGTAGTATAGGCCAAAGAGCAACTAATGAAAAACTGTTTTTT. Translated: CASSIGQRATNEKLFF.

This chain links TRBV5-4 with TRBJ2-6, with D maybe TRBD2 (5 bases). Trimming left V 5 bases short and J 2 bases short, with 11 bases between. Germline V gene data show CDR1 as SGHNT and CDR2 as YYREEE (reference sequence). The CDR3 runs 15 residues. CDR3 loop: CASRRERTGANVLTF. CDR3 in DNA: TGTGCCAGCAGAAGGGAGAGGACTGGGGCCAACGTCCTGACTTTC.